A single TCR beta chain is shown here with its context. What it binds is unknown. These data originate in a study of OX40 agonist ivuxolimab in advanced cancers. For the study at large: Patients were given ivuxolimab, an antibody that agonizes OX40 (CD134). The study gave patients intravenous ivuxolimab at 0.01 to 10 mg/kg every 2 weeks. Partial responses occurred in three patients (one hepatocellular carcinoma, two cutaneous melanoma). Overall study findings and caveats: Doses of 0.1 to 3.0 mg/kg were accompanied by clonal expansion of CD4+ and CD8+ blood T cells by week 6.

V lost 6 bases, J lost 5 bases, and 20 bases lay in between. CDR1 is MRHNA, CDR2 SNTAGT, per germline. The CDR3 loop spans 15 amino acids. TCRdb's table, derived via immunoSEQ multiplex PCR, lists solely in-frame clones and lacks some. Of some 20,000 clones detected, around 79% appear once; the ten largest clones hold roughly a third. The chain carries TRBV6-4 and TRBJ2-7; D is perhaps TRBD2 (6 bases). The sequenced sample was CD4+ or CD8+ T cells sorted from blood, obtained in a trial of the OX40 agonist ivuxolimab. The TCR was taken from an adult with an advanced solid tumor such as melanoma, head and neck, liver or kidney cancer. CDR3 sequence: CASSPSWAREDEQYF. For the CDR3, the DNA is TGTGCCAGCAGCCCCTCCTGGGCCAGGGAGGACGAGCAGTACTTC.